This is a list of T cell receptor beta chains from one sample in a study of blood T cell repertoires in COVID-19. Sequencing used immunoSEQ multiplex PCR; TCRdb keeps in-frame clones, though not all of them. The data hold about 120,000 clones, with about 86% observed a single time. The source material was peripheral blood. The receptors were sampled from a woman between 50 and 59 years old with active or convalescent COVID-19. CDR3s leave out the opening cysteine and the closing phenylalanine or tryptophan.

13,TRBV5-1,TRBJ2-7,ASSLASGATYEQY
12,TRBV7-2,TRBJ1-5,ASRQQGAGQPQH
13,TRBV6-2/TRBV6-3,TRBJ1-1,ASSDLGTGRSQAF
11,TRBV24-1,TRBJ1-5,ATSDGETASQH
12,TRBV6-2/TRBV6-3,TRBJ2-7,ASGPASGGYEQY
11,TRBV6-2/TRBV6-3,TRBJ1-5,ASSWGGAAPQH
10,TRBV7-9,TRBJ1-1,ASSLAGRDAF
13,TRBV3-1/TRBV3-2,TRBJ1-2,ASSFRQGLRYGYT
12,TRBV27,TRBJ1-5,ASSSWTGAPPQH
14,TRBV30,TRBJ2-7,AWRIFGGPSDYEQY
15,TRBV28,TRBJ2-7,ASSLWGQGQGGYEQY
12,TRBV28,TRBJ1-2,ASSFQGDREGYT
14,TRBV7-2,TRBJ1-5,ASSPTPGQMNQPQH
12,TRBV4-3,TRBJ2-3,ASSQRVGSDTQY
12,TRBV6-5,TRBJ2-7,ASSRASGIREQY
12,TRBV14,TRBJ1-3,ASSQAGSGNTIY
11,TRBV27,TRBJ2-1,ASSTSGYNEQF
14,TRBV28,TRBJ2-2,ASQKRAPTNTGELF
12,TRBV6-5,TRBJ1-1,ASSYGGESTEAF
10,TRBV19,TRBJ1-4,ASQSPRLKLF
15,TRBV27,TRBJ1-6,ASSTAPGTGDNSPLH
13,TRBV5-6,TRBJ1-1,ASTLPGGMNTEAF
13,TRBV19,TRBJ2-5,ASMSGALGGETQY
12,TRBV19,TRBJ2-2,ASSVIGSTGELF
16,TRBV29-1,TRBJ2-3,SVDRPPGLAGDPDTQY
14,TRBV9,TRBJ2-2,ASSVASLAGTGELF
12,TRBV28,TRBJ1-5,ASRESGSNQPQH
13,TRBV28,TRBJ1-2,ASSSSGKSVYGYT
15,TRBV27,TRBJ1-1,ASSFVGTGGAETEAF